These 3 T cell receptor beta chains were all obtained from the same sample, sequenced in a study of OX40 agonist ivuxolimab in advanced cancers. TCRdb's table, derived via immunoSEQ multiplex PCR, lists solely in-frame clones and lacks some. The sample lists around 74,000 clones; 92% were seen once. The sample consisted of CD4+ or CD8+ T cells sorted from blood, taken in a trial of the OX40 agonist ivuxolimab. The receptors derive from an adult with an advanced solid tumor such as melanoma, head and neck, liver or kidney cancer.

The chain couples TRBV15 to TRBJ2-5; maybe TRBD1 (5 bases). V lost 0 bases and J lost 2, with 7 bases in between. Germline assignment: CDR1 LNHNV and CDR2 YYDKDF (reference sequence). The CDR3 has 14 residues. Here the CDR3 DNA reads TGTGCCACCAGCAGAGACAGGGCTCAAGAGACCCAGTACTTC. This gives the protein CATSRDRAQETQYF.

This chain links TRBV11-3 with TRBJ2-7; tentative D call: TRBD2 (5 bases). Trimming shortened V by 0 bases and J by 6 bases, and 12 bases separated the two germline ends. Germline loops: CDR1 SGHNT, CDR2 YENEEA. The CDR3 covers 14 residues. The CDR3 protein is CASSLDWLSGEQYF. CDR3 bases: TGTGCCAGCAGCTTAGATTGGCTAAGCGGCGAGCAGTACTTC.

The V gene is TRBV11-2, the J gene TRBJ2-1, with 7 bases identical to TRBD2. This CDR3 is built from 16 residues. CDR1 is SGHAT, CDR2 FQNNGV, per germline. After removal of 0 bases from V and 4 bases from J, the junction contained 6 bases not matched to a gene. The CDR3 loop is CASSLDRASGYNEQFF. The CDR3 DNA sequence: TGTGCCAGCAGCTTAGATCGGGCTAGCGGTTACAATGAGCAGTTCTTC.